A single sample is the source of the 30 T cell receptor beta chains below, sequenced in a study of tumor and adjacent non-tumor tissue in lung cancer. Three rounds of nested PCR, following a modified ARM-PCR protocol, produced the TCRbeta library. TCRdb ran MiXCR on the multiplex PCR reads and lists one entry per CDR3 protein. The table shows roughly 70,000 distinct CDR3 sequences, with about 80% occurring only once. No cell sorting was done before RNA was extracted from the tissue. The sample consisted of lung tumor tissue. The receptors were gathered from a man in his 60s with non-small cell lung cancer.

There are many counts of this clonotype. The chain links TRBV5-1 to TRBJ2-7; the match to TRBD2 covers 8 bases. Germline trimming cut 3 bases from V and 7 bases from J; bases unmatched to any gene: 9. This CDR3 is built from 14 residues. Per germline, CDR1 SGHRS and CDR2 YFSETQ. The CDR3 is CASSSGLGRGEQYF. The CDR3 DNA reads as TGCGCCAGCAGCTCGGGACTCGGGAGGGGGGAGCAGTACTTC.

The chain couples TRBV20-1 to TRBJ2-7, with D perhaps TRBD2 (6 bases). The CDR3 has 15 residues. CDR1 is DFQATT and CDR2 is SNEGSKA in the germline V gene (reference sequence). V dropped 2 bases and J dropped 3 bases, with 17 bases sitting between them. The CDR3 DNA is TGCAGTGCTAGATATAACAGGACCGGGGGCTACGAGCAGTACTTC. This codes for CSARYNRTGGYEQYF.

As to this clonotype: It may be a read error: a sequence one base away is much more abundant. V and J are TRBV6-1 and TRBJ2-7, with 11 positions matching TRBD1. V lost 8 bases and J lost 6; bases outside the gene matches: 6. Per germline, CDR1 MNHNS and CDR2 SASEGT. The CDR3 runs 13 residues. This chain's CDR3 is CASHRDRGAEQYF. Written as DNA, the CDR3 is TGTGCCAGCCACCGGGACAGGGGGGCCGAGCAGTACTTC.

This clonotype was counted between two and nine times. A junction boundary mismatches the germline segment, possibly from a read error. CDR3 residues: CASSVFSPSSYSEQFF. CDR3 sequence (DNA): TGTGCCAGCAGTGTATTTAGCCCCAGCTCCTACAGTGAGCAGTTCTTC. The V gene is TRBV28, the J gene TRBJ2-1; D ambiguous. CDR3 size: 16 residues. Germline CDR1 reads MDHEN; CDR2 reads SYDVKM.

As to this clonotype: Sequence at one end of the junction differs from germline and may be a read error. The chain couples TRBV5-4 to TRBJ2-3; the match to TRBD2 covers 9 bases. Looked up from germline, CDR1 is SGHNT and CDR2 is YYREEE (reference sequence). The CDR3 runs 16 residues. CDR3 protein: CVSSPVEREAGDTQYF. CDR3 sequence (DNA): TGTGTCAGCAGCCCTGTCGAGCGGGAGGCGGGAGATACGCAGTATTTT.

Concerning this clonotype itself: One end of the junction is discordant with germline, which a read error may explain. This rearrangement joins TRBV20-1 to TRBJ2-5; D is unclear. There are 15 residues in the CDR3. CDR1 is DFQATT and CDR2 is SNEGSKA in the germline V gene (reference sequence). The CDR3, as DNA: TGCAGTGCTGGAGAGTATGGGTCCTACCAAGAGACCCAGTACTTC. This codes for CSAGEYGSYQETQYF.

This clonotype showed up just once. The chain uses TRBV29-1 and TRBJ1-3; D remains ambiguous. The CDR3 loop spans 12 amino acids. Germline V lookup: CDR1 SQVTM, CDR2 ANQGSEA. The CDR3 nucleotides read TGCGGCATTGCTAGCTCTGGAAACACCATATATTTT. It specifies CGIASSGNTIYF.

CDR3 bases: TGCGCCAGCAGCCTCGACGGGGGGTATATCAGCACTGAAGCTTTCTTT. This translates into CASSLDGGYISTEAFF. The V gene is TRBV5-1, the J gene TRBJ1-1; perhaps TRBD1 as D (5 bases). The CDR3 is 16 residues long. Germline V lookup: CDR1 SGHRS, CDR2 YFSETQ. Trimming stripped 4 bases from V and 4 bases from J, with 20 bases between.

The J gene is TRBJ2-5, the V gene TRBV18, with TRBD1 matching over 11 bases. This CDR3 comprises 15 residues. After removal of 6 bases from V and 5 bases from J, the junction contained 8 bases not matched to a gene. Germline CDR1 KGHSH, CDR2 LQKENI. CDR3 residues: CASSQGQGAGETQYF. The CDR3 DNA sequence: TGTGCCAGCTCTCAAGGACAGGGGGCTGGTGAGACCCAGTACTTC.

This clonotype has a handful of counts. The gene calls are TRBV28 and TRBJ2-7, with TRBD2 as a possible D gene (5 bases). The V end lost 4 bases, the J end lost 9 bases, and 16 bases lay between the germline ends. Germline CDR1 and CDR2: MDHEN and SYDVKM. This CDR3 comprises 13 residues. CDR3 in DNA: TGTGCCAGCAGTTCGCTCGAGGGTTTTGTGCAGTACTTC. This codes for CASSSLEGFVQYF. The full variable domain, with the rest looked up from reference TRBV28 and TRBJ2-7, is DVKVTQSSRYLVKRTGEKVFLECVQDMDHENMFWYRQDPGLGLRLIYFSYDVKMKEKGDIPEGYSVSREKKERFSLILESASTNQTSMYLCASSSLEGFVQYFGPGTRLTVT.

The rearrangement uses TRBV29-1 and TRBJ2-7; 8 bases align to TRBD2. CDR1 SQVTM and CDR2 ANQGSEA come from the germline V gene. The CDR3 is made up of 14 amino acids. CDR3 region: CNVYTGTSRYEQYF. DNA for the CDR3: TGCAACGTATACACCGGGACTAGTAGATACGAGCAGTACTTC.

This clonotype has ten or more counts. The chain combines TRBV6-5 with TRBJ2-7; D not resolved. Germline CDR1 reads MNHEY; CDR2 reads SVGAGI. The V gene lost 8 bases and the J gene lost 3 bases, with 5 bases spanning the gap. The length of the CDR3 is 10 residues. The CDR3 loop is CASGDYEQYF. Here the CDR3 DNA reads TGTGCCAGCGGCGACTACGAGCAGTACTTC.

A word on this clonotype: The junction shows a germline mismatch at one end, possibly a read error. The genes are TRBV20-1 and TRBJ2-1; D call uncertain. This CDR3 spans 14 amino acids. Germline lookup yields CDR1 DFQATT and CDR2 SNEGSKA (reference sequence). The CDR3 nucleotides are TGCAGAGCTAGACCAGAATCTCACTACAATGGGCAGTTTTTC. It specifies CRARPESHYNGQFF.

The rearrangement uses TRBV29-1 and TRBJ1-2; D possibly corresponds to TRBD1 (6 bases). The CDR3 runs 13 residues. Germline values: CDR1 SQVTM, CDR2 ANQGSEA. CDR3 protein: CRVSPQQGRDYTF. CDR3 nucleotides: TGCAGGGTCTCACCCCAACAGGGTCGCGACTACACCTTC.

A remark on this clonotype: A junction boundary mismatches the germline segment, possibly from a read error. The chain's CDR3 is CANSAGQGSTYTQYF. As DNA, the CDR3 is TGTGCCAACAGTGCGGGGCAGGGGAGCACATATACGCAGTATTTT. The genes are TRBV6-5 and TRBJ2-3; D could derive from TRBD1 or TRBD2 (6 bases each). The CDR3 is 15 residues long. Germline V gene lookup returns CDR1 MNHEY and CDR2 SVGAGI.

In this sample, this clonotype turned up many times. The chain joins TRBV12-3 or TRBV12-4 to TRBJ2-3, with D maybe TRBD2 (6 bases). The CDR3 totals 14 residues. Trimming pared 2 bases from V and 0 bases from J, leaving 6 bases between. CDR3 coding DNA: TGTGCCAGCAGTTTAAGCGGGAGCACAGATACGCAGTATTTT. The encoded protein is CASSLSGSTDTQYF.

Worth noting for this clonotype: One end of the junction fails to match germline, which may point to a read error. The gene calls are TRBV20-1 and TRBJ2-1, with D perhaps assigned TRBD1 or TRBD2 (5 bases each). Germline CDR1 is DFQATT and CDR2 is SNEGSKA (reference sequence). The CDR3 has 12 amino acids. CDR3 loop: CSARGPNNEQVF. CDR3 in DNA: TGCAGTGCTAGGGGACCAAACAATGAGCAGGTATTC.

This clonotype occurred once. An end of the junction differs from the germline gene, which may be a read error. The J gene is TRBJ2-6, the V gene TRBV20-1; a weak D match, TRBD1 (5 bases). CDR3 length: 15 residues. CDR1 is DFQATT, CDR2 SNEGSKA, per germline (reference sequence). Here the CDR3 reads CSARGRHSGAKVLSF. In nucleotides, the CDR3 is TGCAGTGCCAGAGGACGTCACTCTGGGGCCAAGGTCCTGTCCTTC.

The rearrangement links TRBV11-3 to TRBJ2-3; possibly TRBD2 for D (5 bases). The CDR3 is made up of 16 amino acids. Germline V lookup: CDR1 SGHNT, CDR2 YENEEA. V lost 11 bases to trimming and J lost 3 bases, with 24 bases between them. CDR3 protein: CAGNSGLADSTDTQYF. The CDR3 bases are TGTGCCGGCAACTCCGGGCTAGCAGATAGTACAGATACGCAGTATTTT.

Details on this clonotype: Compared with germline, one end of the junction differs, possibly owing to a read error. The chain is built from TRBV6-5 and TRBJ2-4, with TRBD2 matching 8 bases. The CDR3 spans 13 residues. CDR1 and CDR2 (germline): MNHEY, SVGAGI. The CDR3 region has the DNA TGTGCAAGCGCGGGAGGACCGGCTGACATTCAGCACTTC. Its protein product is CASAGGPADIQHF.

The rearrangement uses TRBV28 and TRBJ2-4, with TRBD2 matching 9 bases. The CDR3 spans 17 residues. The germline CDR1 and CDR2 sequences are MDHEN and SYDVKM. V lost 9 bases, J lost 4 bases, and 16 bases stayed unmatched. The CDR3 bases are TGTGCCAGATCACCCTTAGCGGGAGCGATGGCTAAAAACATTCAGTACTTC. The encoded protein is CARSPLAGAMAKNIQYF.

This clonotype was observed at least ten times. The chain links TRBV5-1 to TRBJ2-1, with 7 bases fitting TRBD2. Per germline, CDR1 SGHRS and CDR2 YFSETQ. This CDR3 is 15 amino acids long. V shed 3 bases and J 4 bases; nucleotides not matched to a gene: 7. Here the CDR3 DNA reads TGCGCCAGCAGCTCAGAACAAGCGGGGTACAATGAGCAGTTCTTC. Its translation is CASSSEQAGYNEQFF.

Concerning this clonotype: The junction differs from germline at one of its ends, possibly a read error. J is TRBJ2-7 and V is TRBV29-1; D not resolved. The CDR3 covers 14 residues. Germline CDR1 reads SQVTM; CDR2 reads ANQGSEA. DNA of the CDR3: TGCAGCGTCTACTGGGAAGTATCTCCCTATGAGCAGTACTTC. Amino acids: CSVYWEVSPYEQYF.

The chain combines TRBV6-5 with TRBJ1-3; D ambiguous. The CDR3 contains 17 residues. V lost 7 bases and J lost 0, with 19 bases in between. The germline V gene has CDR1 MNHEY and CDR2 SVGAGI. The CDR3 is CASIETSLWSSGNTIYF. CDR3 coding DNA: TGTGCCAGCATCGAAACCTCCCTGTGGTCCTCTGGAAACACCATATATTTT.

Worth noting for this clonotype: A much larger clonotype is one base distant, so this may be a read error. The rearrangement uses TRBV10-3 and TRBJ2-7; maybe TRBD2 (5 bases). The CDR3 has 15 amino acids. Germline loops: CDR1 ENHRY, CDR2 SYGVKD. V was shortened by 6 bases and J by 0 bases, with 15 bases between the two germline ends. CDR3 sequence (DNA): TGTGCCATCAGATCCACCGGGATAACCTCCTACGAGCAGTACTTC. Protein: CAIRSTGITSYEQYF.

About this clonotype itself: The junction does not match germline at one end; this may be a read error. The chain combines TRBV6-5 with TRBJ1-6; a possible D gene is TRBD1 (6 bases). This CDR3 contains 16 residues. Germline CDR1 reads MNHEY; CDR2 reads SVGAGI. The CDR3 reads CASSPKGGSYNSRLHF. CDR3 in DNA: TGTGCTAGCAGTCCCAAGGGGGGGTCGTATAATTCACGCCTCCACTTT.

Worth noting for this clonotype: Mismatch with germline at one junction end may stem from a read error. CDR3: CARGQGSRYEQYF. CDR3 bases: TGTGCCAGGGGACAGGGGTCGAGGTACGAGCAGTACTTT. V and J are TRBV6-4 and TRBJ2-7; TRBD1 matches 10 bases. The CDR3 has 13 amino acids. CDR1 is MRHNA and CDR2 is SNTAGT in the germline V gene.

Of note for this clonotype: A read error may produce the germline difference seen at one junction end. The chain has TRBV6-5 and TRBJ2-7, with TRBD2 matching over 7 bases. Germline assignment: CDR1 MNHEY and CDR2 SVGAGI. CDR3 size: 13 residues. The CDR3, as DNA: TGTGTCAGCAGCCAGACTAGCAGCTACGAGCAGTACTTC. It specifies CVSSQTSSYEQYF.

This clonotype was seen more than once but under ten times. A much larger clone lies one base from this, so it may be a read error. This chain joins TRBV11-2 and TRBJ2-3; the match to TRBD2 covers 14 bases. The germline V gene encodes CDR1 SGHAT and CDR2 FQNNGV. The CDR3 totals 15 residues. CDR3: CASSSGLAGVDTRYF. In DNA form, the CDR3 reads TGTGCCAGCAGCTCGGGACTAGCGGGAGTGGATACGCGGTATTTT.

This clonotype has more than one count but fewer than ten. This may be a read error, as it is one base from a much larger clone. The chain combines TRBV10-2 with TRBJ2-7, with no clear D. The CDR3 sequence is 13 residues long. The germline V gene encodes CDR1 WSHSY and CDR2 SAAADI. This chain's CDR3 is CVSSDIRSYEQYF. In nucleotides, the CDR3 is TGCGTCAGCAGTGATATAAGGAGCTACGAGCAGTACTTC.